This is a list of T cell receptor beta chains from one sample in a study of T cell changes during pregnancy in multiple sclerosis. Only in-frame clones appear in the TCRdb table, and some are missing; sequencing was by immunoSEQ multiplex PCR. The table records around 61,000 clones, about 90% of them present only once. The sequencing here drew on peripheral blood, taken in the third trimester of pregnancy. These receptors all stem from a female donor in good health, enrolled as a control in a pregnancy study. Each CDR3 is given with its conserved first and last residue. D genes are given only for firm matches. The size of a clone is reported for some rows only, either as once, few or many, or as a class for expanded clones.

cdr3_length: 14; clone_size: .; v_call: TRBV4-3; d_call: .; j_call: TRBJ2-7; cdr3_nt: TGCGCCAGCAGCCAAGATCCAGGGACCTACGAGCAGTACTTC; cdr3_aa: CASSQDPGTYEQYF
cdr3_length: 17; clone_size: .; v_call: TRBV4-2; d_call: TRBD1; j_call: TRBJ1-4; cdr3_nt: TGTGCCAGCAGCCAACAACAGGGGGCAGGGGGTAATGAAAAACTGTTTTTT; cdr3_aa: CASSQQQGAGGNEKLFF
cdr3_length: 15; clone_size: .; v_call: TRBV9; d_call: .; j_call: TRBJ1-4; cdr3_nt: TGTGCCAGCAGCGACCGAGGCGCAACTAATGAAAAACTGTTTTTT; cdr3_aa: CASSDRGATNEKLFF
cdr3_length: 13; clone_size: .; v_call: TRBV28; d_call: TRBD1; j_call: TRBJ1-2; cdr3_nt: TGTGCCAGCGTCTTGGGACAGGGCTATGGCTACACCTTC; cdr3_aa: CASVLGQGYGYTF
cdr3_length: 14; clone_size: few; v_call: TRBV30; d_call: .; j_call: TRBJ1-3; cdr3_nt: TGTGCCTGGAGTTCCCTGAGCTCTGGAAACACCATATATTTT; cdr3_aa: CAWSSLSSGNTIYF
cdr3_length: 14; clone_size: .; v_call: TRBV5-4; d_call: .; j_call: TRBJ2-2; cdr3_nt: TGTGCCAGCAGCTTTCCAGGGGTTAACGGGGAGCTGTTTTTT; cdr3_aa: CASSFPGVNGELFF
cdr3_length: 21; clone_size: .; v_call: TRBV9; d_call: TRBD1; j_call: TRBJ2-1; cdr3_nt: TGTGCCAGCAGCGTAACGGTCCTTCCGTCCTTACCGGGACAGGGGGCGATTGAGCAGTTCTTC; cdr3_aa: CASSVTVLPSLPGQGAIEQFF
cdr3_length: 15; clone_size: .; v_call: TRBV15; d_call: TRBD1; j_call: TRBJ1-1; cdr3_nt: TGTGCCACCAGCAGAGCGAGGGGGCTGAACACTGAAGCTTTCTTT; cdr3_aa: CATSRARGLNTEAFF
cdr3_length: 12; clone_size: .; v_call: TRBV7-9; d_call: .; j_call: TRBJ2-4; cdr3_nt: TGTGCCAGCAGCGCCACAGGAAACATTCAGTACTTC; cdr3_aa: CASSATGNIQYF
cdr3_length: 18; clone_size: .; v_call: TRBV5-1; d_call: TRBD1; j_call: TRBJ2-6; cdr3_nt: TGCGCCAGCAGCCCTGGGACAGGGGGCACAGTATTGGCCAACGTCCTGACTTTC; cdr3_aa: CASSPGTGGTVLANVLTF
cdr3_length: 17; clone_size: .; v_call: TRBV7-6; d_call: TRBD1; j_call: TRBJ1-6; cdr3_nt: TGTGCCAGCAGCTTAGACGTTACGGGGACAGGGTTCTCACCCCTCCACTTT; cdr3_aa: CASSLDVTGTGFSPLHF
cdr3_length: 13; clone_size: few; v_call: TRBV7-9; d_call: .; j_call: TRBJ1-2; cdr3_nt: TGTGCCAGCAGCCCACAGGGCGTCTATGGCTACACCTTC; cdr3_aa: CASSPQGVYGYTF
cdr3_length: 16; clone_size: once; v_call: TRBV18; d_call: TRBD1; j_call: TRBJ1-1; cdr3_nt: TGTGCCAGCTCACCTACGACAGGGGCGCTGAACACTGAAGCTTTCTTT; cdr3_aa: CASSPTTGALNTEAFF
cdr3_length: 11; clone_size: .; v_call: TRBV20-1; d_call: .; j_call: TRBJ1-2; cdr3_nt: TGCAGTGCTAGAGATCTTGATGGCTACACCTTC; cdr3_aa: CSARDLDGYTF
cdr3_length: 13; clone_size: .; v_call: TRBV6-6; d_call: TRBD1; j_call: TRBJ2-7; cdr3_nt: TGTGCCAGCAGGGATGCAGGGGGCTCCGAGCAGTACTTC; cdr3_aa: CASRDAGGSEQYF
cdr3_length: 14; clone_size: .; v_call: TRBV15; d_call: TRBD1; j_call: TRBJ2-5; cdr3_nt: TGTGCCACCAGCAGAGTGACAGGGACGGGGACCCAGTACTTC; cdr3_aa: CATSRVTGTGTQYF
cdr3_length: 14; clone_size: .; v_call: TRBV9; d_call: TRBD2; j_call: TRBJ2-3; cdr3_nt: TGTGCCAGCAGCGCAGCGGGGGCCTCGAGTACGCAGTATTTT; cdr3_aa: CASSAAGASSTQYF
cdr3_length: 15; clone_size: few; v_call: TRBV7-9; d_call: .; j_call: TRBJ1-2; cdr3_nt: TGTGCCAGCAGCTTAACTTCAGCGTCTAACTATGGCTACACCTTC; cdr3_aa: CASSLTSASNYGYTF
cdr3_length: 15; clone_size: .; v_call: TRBV18; d_call: .; j_call: TRBJ1-5; cdr3_nt: TGTGCCAGCTCACCACGGAGGGACAGCAATCAGCCCCAGCATTTT; cdr3_aa: CASSPRRDSNQPQHF
cdr3_length: 14; clone_size: .; v_call: TRBV19; d_call: TRBD2; j_call: TRBJ2-3; cdr3_nt: TGTGCCAGTAGCCCTAGCGGGGGAGTGGATACGCAGTATTTT; cdr3_aa: CASSPSGGVDTQYF
cdr3_length: 12; clone_size: .; v_call: TRBV15; d_call: .; j_call: TRBJ1-6; cdr3_nt: TGTGCCACTGGGGCGGATAATTCACCCCTCCACTTT; cdr3_aa: CATGADNSPLHF
cdr3_length: 13; clone_size: .; v_call: TRBV28; d_call: .; j_call: TRBJ1-6; cdr3_nt: TGTGCCAGCAGCCGAGGGGGAGTTTCACCCCTCCACTTT; cdr3_aa: CASSRGGVSPLHF
cdr3_length: 16; clone_size: .; v_call: TRBV7-2; d_call: TRBD2; j_call: TRBJ2-4; cdr3_nt: TGTGCCAGCAGCCAGCGAGGTGGGACTAGCGATAACATTCAGTACTTC; cdr3_aa: CASSQRGGTSDNIQYF
cdr3_length: 12; clone_size: .; v_call: TRBV2; d_call: TRBD2; j_call: TRBJ2-7; cdr3_nt: TGTGCCAGCACCGGGGGACTACGAGAGCAGTACTTC; cdr3_aa: CASTGGLREQYF
cdr3_length: 14; clone_size: .; v_call: TRBV11-2; d_call: .; j_call: TRBJ1-1; cdr3_nt: TGTGCCAGCAGCTTACGGACACCGAACACTGAAGCTTTCTTT; cdr3_aa: CASSLRTPNTEAFF
cdr3_length: 14; clone_size: .; v_call: TRBV2; d_call: TRBD1; j_call: TRBJ1-5; cdr3_nt: TGTGCTAGCACTACGACAGGGAGCAATCAGCCCCAGCATTTT; cdr3_aa: CASTTTGSNQPQHF
cdr3_length: 12; clone_size: .; v_call: TRBV7-8; d_call: .; j_call: TRBJ2-7; cdr3_nt: TGTGCCAGCAGCATCGACAACTACGAGCAGTACTTC; cdr3_aa: CASSIDNYEQYF
cdr3_length: 18; clone_size: .; v_call: TRBV4-1; d_call: TRBD2; j_call: TRBJ2-1; cdr3_nt: TGCGCCAGCAGCCAAGGCCCATCGGGCGGGAGCTCCTACAATGAGCAGTTCTTC; cdr3_aa: CASSQGPSGGSSYNEQFF
cdr3_length: 14; clone_size: .; v_call: TRBV11-1; d_call: .; j_call: TRBJ2-5; cdr3_nt: TGTGCCAGCAGCCGCCGGGACTTACAAGAGACCCAGTACTTC; cdr3_aa: CASSRRDLQETQYF
cdr3_length: 14; clone_size: .; v_call: TRBV5-6; d_call: .; j_call: TRBJ2-3; cdr3_nt: TGTGCCAGCAGCTTGGCTGGTGCAGCAGATACGCAGTATTTT; cdr3_aa: CASSLAGAADTQYF
cdr3_length: 17; clone_size: once; v_call: TRBV16; d_call: TRBD1; j_call: TRBJ1-5; cdr3_nt: TGTGCCAGCAGCCTGAAGTTCCGGGACAGCAGCAATCAGCCCCAGCATTTT; cdr3_aa: CASSLKFRDSSNQPQHF
cdr3_length: 18; clone_size: .; v_call: TRBV9; d_call: .; j_call: TRBJ2-1; cdr3_nt: TGTGCCAGCAGCGTCGGAGCGGGCGGACTAAACCGTTACAATGAGCAGTTCTTC; cdr3_aa: CASSVGAGGLNRYNEQFF
cdr3_length: 14; clone_size: .; v_call: TRBV7-3; d_call: .; j_call: TRBJ1-1; cdr3_nt: TGTGCCAGCAGCTTCTCGGAGGGAAACACTGAAGCTTTCTTT; cdr3_aa: CASSFSEGNTEAFF
cdr3_length: 17; clone_size: .; v_call: TRBV13; d_call: .; j_call: TRBJ2-2; cdr3_nt: TGTGCCAGCAGCCTTGGTATAGTCGGAGGGAACACCGGGGAGCTGTTTTTT; cdr3_aa: CASSLGIVGGNTGELFF
cdr3_length: 14; clone_size: .; v_call: TRBV5-1; d_call: .; j_call: TRBJ1-1; cdr3_nt: TGCGCCAGCAGCTTCGGCGACATGAACACTGAAGCTTTCTTT; cdr3_aa: CASSFGDMNTEAFF
cdr3_length: 16; clone_size: .; v_call: TRBV28; d_call: TRBD1; j_call: TRBJ2-1; cdr3_nt: TGTGCCAGCACCCTACCCGGGACGACAGGGAAAGGAGAGCAGTTCTTC; cdr3_aa: CASTLPGTTGKGEQFF
cdr3_length: 16; clone_size: .; v_call: TRBV7-2; d_call: TRBD2; j_call: TRBJ2-5; cdr3_nt: TGTGCCAGCAGCCGCGTCCTAGCGGGGGGGCTGGAGACCCAGTACTTC; cdr3_aa: CASSRVLAGGLETQYF
cdr3_length: 13; clone_size: once; v_call: TRBV13; d_call: .; j_call: TRBJ1-2; cdr3_nt: TGTGCCAGCAGCTTACAAGCGAACTATGGCTACACCTTC; cdr3_aa: CASSLQANYGYTF
cdr3_length: 14; clone_size: .; v_call: TRBV5-6; d_call: TRBD1; j_call: TRBJ1-4; cdr3_nt: TGTGCCAGCAGCTTGGGGACAGGGTCCCAAAAACTGTTTTTT; cdr3_aa: CASSLGTGSQKLFF
cdr3_length: 15; clone_size: .; v_call: TRBV4-2; d_call: .; j_call: TRBJ2-4; cdr3_nt: TGTGCCAGCAGCCAAGACAGGCCAGCCAAAAACATTCAGTACTTC; cdr3_aa: CASSQDRPAKNIQYF
cdr3_length: 13; clone_size: once; v_call: TRBV6-5; d_call: TRBD1; j_call: TRBJ1-1; cdr3_nt: TGTGCCAGCAGGTTCGGGACAGGAAATGAAGCTTTCTTT; cdr3_aa: CASRFGTGNEAFF
cdr3_length: 19; clone_size: .; v_call: TRBV10-3; d_call: TRBD2; j_call: TRBJ2-3; cdr3_nt: TGTGCCATCAGACCCCTTCAGGGTAGCGGGGCCCAGGAGAGAGATACGCAGTATTTT; cdr3_aa: CAIRPLQGSGAQERDTQYF